This T cell receptor (beta chain) was identified during a study of shared clonotypes between healthy human individuals. Whole-study findings and limits: Genetic and exposure-history diversity was limited by the small donor number. Of the naive CD4 clonotypes, 4% to 5% were shared across a few donors. Inspection by rarefaction showed sorted-subset sequencing to be incomplete despite large depth.

Sequencing used immunoSEQ multiplex PCR; TCRdb keeps in-frame clones, though not all of them. This sample has roughly 2.2 million clones, with 80% to 95% found just once. Of note for this clone: What it binds is unknown. The sample holds other DNA sequences that translate to the same CDR3.

Trimming left V 6 bases short and J 5 bases short, with 13 bases between. CDR1 is KGHSH, CDR2 LQKENI, per germline. The CDR3 extends over 13 amino acids. The chain is built from TRBV18 and TRBJ1-2; D is possibly TRBD1 (6 bases). This TCR derives from a man between 18 and 29 years old in good health. Some clones in this sample may be carry-over from other donors' samples. The sequenced sample consisted of naive CD4+ T cells from PBMCs. Subset here: CD45RA+ positively selected. The CDR3 nucleotides are TGTGCCAGCTCTCCCGGGACAAATTATGGCTACACCTTC. Its protein is CASSPGTNYGYTF.